These 27 T cell receptor beta chains came from one sample sequenced in a study of shared clonotypes between healthy human individuals. Generated by immunoSEQ multiplex PCR, the TCRdb table keeps only in-frame clones and is missing some. The repertoire holds 1.6 million or so clones, approximately 98.5% seen once, with about 0.34% in the top ten. Sequencing used naive CD4+ T cells sorted from blood. Sample subset: CD45RA+ positively selected. All receptors derive from a man aged 25 to 45 in good health.

As for this clone: Other DNA sequences in this sample translate to the same CDR3. V gene TRBV11-2 combines with J gene TRBJ2-1; TRBD2 matches 8 bases. CDR1 SGHAT and CDR2 FQNNGV come from the germline V gene. This CDR3 has 15 amino acids. V gave up 2 bases and J gave up 8 bases; unmatched junction bases: 8. CDR3 sequence (DNA): TGTGCCAGCAGCTTACTAAGCGGGAGTCGCTATGAGCAGTTCTTC. Protein: CASSLLSGSRYEQFF.

The chain carries TRBV10-1 and TRBJ2-1; 8 bases match TRBD2. The CDR3 runs to 16 residues. V trimming: 4 bases; J trimming: 4 bases; junction bases outside the gene matches: 9. CDR1 and CDR2 from the germline V gene are WNHNN and SYGVQD (reference sequence). The CDR3 spells CASSGSLAGSYNEQFF. The CDR3, as DNA: TGCGCCAGCAGTGGGTCGCTAGCGGGTTCTTACAATGAGCAGTTCTTC.

V and J are TRBV12-5 and TRBJ1-3, with D unclear. This CDR3 has 14 amino acids. V lost 7 bases to trimming and J lost 1 base, with 11 bases between them. Germline V CDR1 and CDR2: LGHNT, FRNRAP. The CDR3 sequence is CASASGLSGNTIYF. DNA for the CDR3: TGTGCTAGTGCCTCTGGACTATCTGGAAACACCATATATTTT.

This chain connects TRBV10-3 to TRBJ2-1; D is ambiguous. CDR1 and CDR2 (germline): ENHRY, SYGVKD. V lost 3 bases, J lost 0 bases, and 9 bases lay in between. The CDR3 is 15 residues long. CDR3 protein: CAISDTRSSYNEQFF. CDR3 DNA sequence: TGTGCCATCAGTGATACGCGAAGCTCCTACAATGAGCAGTTCTTC.

CDR3: CAWSVFGQVGQPQHF. CDR3 DNA sequence: TGTGCCTGGAGTGTATTCGGTCAGGTGGGTCAGCCCCAGCATTTT. The chain joins TRBV30 to TRBJ1-5; D uncertain. Germline CDR1 and CDR2: GTSNPN and SVGIG (reference sequence). CDR3 length: 15 residues. Between the trimmed V and J ends, which lost 0 bases and 6 bases, there was a span of 15 bases.

J is TRBJ2-6 and V is TRBV27, with D maybe TRBD1 (5 bases). Per the germline V gene, CDR1 is MNHEY and CDR2 is SMNVEV (reference sequence). This CDR3 contains 16 residues. Deletions cut 6 bases from V and 4 bases from J, with 16 bases between. This chain's CDR3 is CASSTGAGRGANVLTF. The CDR3, as DNA: TGTGCCAGCAGCACAGGCGCAGGCCGGGGGGCCAACGTCCTGACTTTC.

The chain carries TRBV14 and TRBJ2-3, with D perhaps matching TRBD2 (6 bases). CDR1 is SGHDN and CDR2 is FVKESK in the germline V gene. Trimming removed 1 base from V and 0 bases from J, with 11 bases in between. This CDR3 is 16 amino acids long. The CDR3 spells CASSQVGGISTDTQYF. CDR3 sequence (DNA): TGTGCCAGCAGCCAAGTTGGAGGGATCAGCACAGATACGCAGTATTTT.

The gene calls are TRBV6-6 and TRBJ2-7; 14 bases fit TRBD2. This CDR3 is built from 15 residues. Trimming cost V 2 bases and J 5 bases; bases outside gene matches: 2. CDR1 is MNHNY and CDR2 is SVGAGI in the germline V gene (reference sequence). CDR3 amino acids: CASSYPGLAGDEQYF. The CDR3 DNA sequence: TGTGCCAGCAGTTACCCGGGACTAGCGGGAGACGAGCAGTACTTC.

V gene TRBV29-1 combines with J gene TRBJ2-7, with D possibly being TRBD1 (7 bases). Between the trimmed V and J ends, which lost 6 bases and 2 bases, there was a span of 17 bases. CDR1 SQVTM and CDR2 ANQGSEA come from the germline V gene. This CDR3 spans 14 amino acids. CDR3 DNA sequence: TGCAGCGTGGGACTGGGACAGAAGGCCTACGAGCAGTACTTC. Translated, it gives CSVGLGQKAYEQYF.

The V and J genes are TRBV7-2 and TRBJ1-4; tentative D call: TRBD1 (5 bases). This CDR3 has 15 residues. Trimming shortened V by 4 bases and J by 6 bases, and 15 bases separated the two germline ends. Germline V gene lookup returns CDR1 SGHTA and CDR2 FQGNSA. Written as DNA, the CDR3 is TGTGCCAGCAGCTCGCGATGGGGGAGGGATGAAAAACTGTTTTTT. Translated: CASSSRWGRDEKLFF.

The chain carries TRBV9 and TRBJ2-6, with unresolved D. CDR1 and CDR2 (germline): SGDLS, YYNGEE. The CDR3 spans 15 residues. V shed 0 bases and J shed 2 bases, with 6 bases lying between them. CDR3 sequence: CASSVEPAGANVLTF. The CDR3 DNA sequence: TGTGCCAGCAGCGTAGAGCCAGCTGGGGCCAACGTCCTGACTTTC.

As to this clone: The identical CDR3 is also encoded by other nucleotide sequences in the sample. This chain joins TRBV5-1 and TRBJ1-2; tentatively, D is TRBD1 (5 bases). There are 14 residues in the CDR3. Per germline, CDR1 SGHRS and CDR2 YFSETQ. Trimming left V 4 bases short and J 4 bases short, with 14 bases between. CDR3 amino acids: CASSLNQGGYGYTF. DNA of the CDR3: TGCGCCAGCAGCCTAAATCAGGGCGGCTATGGCTACACCTTC.

The rearrangement joins TRBV4-1 to TRBJ2-3; 7 bases fit TRBD2. Trimming took 0 bases from V and 2 from J; bases not matched to a gene: 11. Germline assignment: CDR1 MGHRA and CDR2 YSYEKL. The CDR3 length is 18 residues. The CDR3 loop is CASSQDQAREFVTDTQYF. The CDR3 DNA reads as TGCGCCAGCAGCCAAGATCAGGCGCGGGAGTTTGTCACAGATACGCAGTATTTT.

The V gene is TRBV5-5, the J gene TRBJ2-7; 7 bases align to TRBD1. The CDR3 consists of 14 residues. The germline V gene encodes CDR1 SGHKS and CDR2 YYEKEE (reference sequence). V trimming: 2 bases; J trimming: 1 base; junction bases outside the gene matches: 3. For the CDR3, the DNA is TGTGCCAGCAGCTTACAGGGGAGATCCTACGAGCAGTACTTC. Its protein product is CASSLQGRSYEQYF.

This sequence joins TRBV30 and TRBJ2-3; 9 positions match TRBD2. The V segment lost 4 bases and the J segment 2 bases; nucleotides outside the gene matches: 10. The CDR3 loop spans 16 amino acids. Germline CDR1 GTSNPN, CDR2 SVGIG (reference sequence). Here the CDR3 reads CAWIKGGGRATDTQYF. Written as DNA, the CDR3 is TGTGCCTGGATCAAGGGTGGCGGGAGGGCCACAGATACGCAGTATTTT.

The chain is built from TRBV15 and TRBJ1-5, with TRBD1 matching 7 bases. Trimming removed 0 bases from V and 4 bases from J; junction bases left unmatched: 3. Germline V gives CDR1 LNHNV, CDR2 YYDKDF (reference sequence). The CDR3 is 15 residues long. This chain's CDR3 is CATSRDRGNNQPQHF. The CDR3 bases are TGTGCCACCAGCAGAGACAGGGGGAATAATCAGCCCCAGCATTTT.

V gene TRBV29-1 combines with J gene TRBJ2-1; weak D call: TRBD1 (6 bases). V was trimmed by 7 bases and J by 8 bases, leaving 18 bases between them. There are 13 residues in the CDR3. Per the germline V gene, CDR1 is SQVTM and CDR2 is ANQGSEA. CDR3 DNA sequence: TGCAGCGGGGGGCGACTCCTCAGGGATGAGCAGTTCTTC. It translates to CSGGRLLRDEQFF.

The CDR3 nucleotides read TGCGCCAGCAGGTTTCGGGACCCCAGTAACGGGCAGTACTTC. It codes for CASRFRDPSNGQYF. The chain employs TRBV10-2 and TRBJ2-7; D is possibly TRBD1 or TRBD2 (5 bases each). The CDR3 runs 14 residues. Between the trimmed V and J ends, which lost 6 bases and 9 bases, there was a span of 21 bases. Germline V CDR1 and CDR2: WSHSY, SAAADI.

This clone was seen once. The V gene is TRBV7-9, the J gene TRBJ1-3, with a possible D match to TRBD1 (5 bases). V was pared by 1 base and J by 1 base, with 8 bases between. The CDR3 has 15 residues. CDR1 and CDR2 from the germline V gene are SEHNR and FQNEAQ (reference sequence). CDR3 sequence: CASSLGGRSGNTIYF. The CDR3 DNA reads as TGTGCCAGCAGCTTAGGGGGGAGGTCTGGAAACACCATATATTTT.

This clone was recorded once. The chain couples TRBV7-2 to TRBJ2-2, with TRBD2 matching over 10 bases. The CDR3 consists of 16 residues. Germline V gene sequence: CDR1 SGHTA, CDR2 FQGNSA. The V segment lost 2 bases and the J segment 2 bases; nucleotides outside the gene matches: 2. CDR3 coding DNA: TGTGCCAGCAGCTTAAGGACTAGCGGAAACACCGGGGAGCTGTTTTTT. Translating it yields CASSLRTSGNTGELFF.

This rearrangement joins TRBV10-3 to TRBJ2-1, with a possible D match to TRBD1 (6 bases). The CDR3 is 16 residues long. The V gene's germline CDR1 is ENHRY and CDR2 SYGVKD. V was pared by 4 bases and J by 4 bases, with 17 bases between. The CDR3 DNA follows: TGTGCCATCAGTGTAGGGAAACAGGGTGAATACAATGAGCAGTTCTTC. It translates to CAISVGKQGEYNEQFF.

CDR3 residues: CASRTSGTYEQYF. CDR3 in DNA: TGTGCCAGCAGGACTAGCGGGACCTACGAGCAGTACTTC. The chain joins TRBV6-5 to TRBJ2-7, with TRBD2 identical over 11 bases. The CDR3 extends over 13 amino acids. V trimming: 6 bases; J trimming: 2 bases; junction bases outside the gene matches: 0. Germline values: CDR1 MNHEY, CDR2 SVGAGI.

The CDR3 bases are TGTGCCAGCAGCGTATTCGCAGGCTCCAATGAGCAGTTCTTC. Its translation is CASSVFAGSNEQFF. The chain employs TRBV9 and TRBJ2-1; D is unclear. The V gene's germline CDR1 is SGDLS and CDR2 YYNGEE. V was clipped by 1 base and J by 6 bases, with 11 bases between them. The CDR3 spans 14 residues.

Notes on this clone: Distinct nucleotide sequences in the sample also encode this CDR3. V usage is TRBV29-1 and J usage is TRBJ1-1; 7 nucleotides align to TRBD1. V lost 3 bases to trimming and J lost 5 bases; unmatched junction nucleotides: 3. The CDR3 length is 12 residues. Germline V gene data show CDR1 as SQVTM and CDR2 as ANQGSEA. CDR3 nucleotide sequence: TGCAGCGTTGACAGGGGGAGGACTGAAGCTTTCTTT. Amino acid sequence: CSVDRGRTEAFF.

The chain's CDR3 is CASSLFSENTEAFF. DNA for the CDR3: TGTGCCAGCAGCTTATTTTCCGAGAACACTGAAGCTTTCTTT. The V and J genes are TRBV7-9 and TRBJ1-1; D is undetermined. The CDR3 has 14 amino acids. V shed 2 bases and J shed 1 base, with 8 bases lying between them. CDR1 and CDR2 (germline): SEHNR, FQNEAQ (reference sequence).

This CDR3 reads CASSFNRAETQYF. DNA of the CDR3: TGTGCCAGCAGCTTCAACAGGGCGGAGACCCAGTACTTC. J is TRBJ2-5 and V is TRBV11-3; weak D call: TRBD1 (6 bases). Germline V gene sequence: CDR1 SGHNT, CDR2 YENEEA. With 3 bases removed from V and 5 bases from J, the gap between germline ends came to 10 bases. This CDR3 is 13 amino acids long.

In its sample, this clone was seen once. The rearrangement joins TRBV29-1 to TRBJ2-7, with D unclear. V was trimmed by 5 bases and J by 6 bases, leaving 8 bases between them. This CDR3 comprises 10 residues. Germline CDR1 SQVTM, CDR2 ANQGSEA. The DNA for the CDR3 is TGCAGCGTTTCCAACCCCGAGCAGTACTTC. It specifies CSVSNPEQYF.